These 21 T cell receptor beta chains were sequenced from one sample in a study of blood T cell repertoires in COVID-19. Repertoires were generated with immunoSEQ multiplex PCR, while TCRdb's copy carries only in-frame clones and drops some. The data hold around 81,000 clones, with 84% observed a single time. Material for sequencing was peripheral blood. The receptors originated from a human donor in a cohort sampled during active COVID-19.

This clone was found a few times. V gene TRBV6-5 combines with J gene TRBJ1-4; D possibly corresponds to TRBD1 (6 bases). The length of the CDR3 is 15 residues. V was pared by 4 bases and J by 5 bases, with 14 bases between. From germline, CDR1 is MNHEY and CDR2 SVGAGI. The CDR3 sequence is CASSLRGGANEKLFF. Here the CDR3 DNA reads TGTGCCAGCAGTTTGCGAGGGGGAGCCAATGAAAAACTGTTTTTT.

CDR3: CASSYSGKADTQYF. CDR3 nucleotide sequence: TGTGCCAGCAGCTATAGCGGGAAGGCAGATACGCAGTATTTT. V usage is TRBV3-1 (or the pseudogene TRBV3-2) and J usage is TRBJ2-3, with 8 bases that match TRBD2. Trimming cost V 5 bases and J 4 bases; bases outside gene matches: 5. This CDR3 contains 14 residues. Germline V CDR1 and CDR2: LGHDT, YNNKEL (reference sequence).

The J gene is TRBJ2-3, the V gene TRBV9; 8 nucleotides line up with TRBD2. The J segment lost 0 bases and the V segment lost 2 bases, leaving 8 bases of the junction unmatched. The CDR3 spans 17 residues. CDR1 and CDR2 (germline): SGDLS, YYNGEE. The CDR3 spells CASSVNRGGLSTDTQYF. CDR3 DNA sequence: TGTGCCAGCAGCGTTAATCGGGGGGGACTTAGCACAGATACGCAGTATTTT.

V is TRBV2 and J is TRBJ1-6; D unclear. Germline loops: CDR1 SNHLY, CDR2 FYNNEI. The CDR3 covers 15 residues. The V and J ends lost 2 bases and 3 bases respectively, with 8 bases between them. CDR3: CASSERPYYNSPLHF. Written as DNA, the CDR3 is TGTGCCAGCAGTGAACGCCCCTACTATAATTCACCCCTCCACTTT.

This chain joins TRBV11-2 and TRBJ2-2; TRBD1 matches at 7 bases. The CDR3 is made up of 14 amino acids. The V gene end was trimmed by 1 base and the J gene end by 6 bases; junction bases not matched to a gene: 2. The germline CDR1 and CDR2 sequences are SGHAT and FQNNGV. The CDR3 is CASSLGGTAGELFF. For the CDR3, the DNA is TGTGCCAGCAGCTTAGGGGGGACAGCCGGGGAGCTGTTTTTT.

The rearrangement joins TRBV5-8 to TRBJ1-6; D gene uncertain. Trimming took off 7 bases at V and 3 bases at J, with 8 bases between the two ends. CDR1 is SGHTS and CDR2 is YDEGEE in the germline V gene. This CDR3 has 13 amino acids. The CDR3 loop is CASVGVYNSPLHF. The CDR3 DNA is TGTGCCAGCGTCGGGGTCTATAATTCACCCCTCCACTTT.

The chain's CDR3 is CASSPQGKGTEAFF. The CDR3, as DNA: TGTGCCAGCAGCCCCCAGGGGAAAGGGACTGAAGCTTTCTTT. This chain connects TRBV2 to TRBJ1-1; maybe TRBD1 (6 bases). Between the trimmed V and J ends, which lost 6 bases and 5 bases, there was a span of 16 bases. Germline V lookup: CDR1 SNHLY, CDR2 FYNNEI. The CDR3 runs 14 residues.

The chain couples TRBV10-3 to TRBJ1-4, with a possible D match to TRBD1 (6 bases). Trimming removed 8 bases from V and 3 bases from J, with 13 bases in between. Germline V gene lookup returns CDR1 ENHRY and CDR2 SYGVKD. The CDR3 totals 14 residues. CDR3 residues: CAISDSQPNEKLFF. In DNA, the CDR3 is TGTGCCATCTCGGACAGCCAGCCTAATGAAAAACTGTTTTTT.

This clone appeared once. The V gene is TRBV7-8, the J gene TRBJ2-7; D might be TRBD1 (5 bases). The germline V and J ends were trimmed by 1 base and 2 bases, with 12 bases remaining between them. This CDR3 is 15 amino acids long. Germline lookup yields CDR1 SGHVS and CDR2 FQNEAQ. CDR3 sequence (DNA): TGTGCCAGCAGCTTAGATTTTGGGGCTACCTACGAGCAGTACTTC. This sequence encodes CASSLDFGATYEQYF. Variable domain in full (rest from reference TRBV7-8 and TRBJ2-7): GAGVSQSPRYKVAKRGQDVALRCDPISGHVSLFWYQQALGQGPEFLTYFQNEAQLDKSGLPSDRFFAERPEGSVSTLKIQRTQQEDSAVYLCASSLDFGATYEQYFGPGTRLTVT.

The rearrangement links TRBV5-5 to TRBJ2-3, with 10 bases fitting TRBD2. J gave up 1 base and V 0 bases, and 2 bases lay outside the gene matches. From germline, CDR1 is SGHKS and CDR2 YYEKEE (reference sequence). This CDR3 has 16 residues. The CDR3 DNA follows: TGTGCCAGCAGCTTGGTTCTAGCGGGGGGCACAGATACGCAGTATTTT. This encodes CASSLVLAGGTDTQYF.

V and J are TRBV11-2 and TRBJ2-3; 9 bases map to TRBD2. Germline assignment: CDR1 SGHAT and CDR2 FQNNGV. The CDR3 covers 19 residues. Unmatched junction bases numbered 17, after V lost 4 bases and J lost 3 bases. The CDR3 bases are TGTGCCAGCAGCTCGCCGGACACGCTGGGACTAGCTTTTACAGATACGCAGTATTTT. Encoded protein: CASSSPDTLGLAFTDTQYF.

The CDR3 bases are TGTGCCAGTAGTATAGCTATCCAGTCGGGATATAGCAATCAGCCCCAGCATTTT. It translates to CASSIAIQSGYSNQPQHF. The chain uses TRBV19 and TRBJ1-5; D not resolved. Germline V gives CDR1 LNHDA, CDR2 SQIVND (reference sequence). V was cut by 1 base and J by 0 bases, with 16 bases left in between. The CDR3 extends over 18 amino acids.

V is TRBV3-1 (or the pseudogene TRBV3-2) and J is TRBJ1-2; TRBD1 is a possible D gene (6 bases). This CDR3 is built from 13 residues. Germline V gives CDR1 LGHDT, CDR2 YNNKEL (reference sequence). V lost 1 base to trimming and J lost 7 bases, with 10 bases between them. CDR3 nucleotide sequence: TGTGCCAGCAGCCAAGTCCAGGGGTCTGGCTACACCTTC. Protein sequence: CASSQVQGSGYTF.

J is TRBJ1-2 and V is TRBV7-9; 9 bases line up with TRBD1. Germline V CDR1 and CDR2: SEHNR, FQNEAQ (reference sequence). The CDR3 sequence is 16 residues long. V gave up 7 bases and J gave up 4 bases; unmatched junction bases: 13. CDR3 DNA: TGTGCCAGCACCAGCCTACCACAGGGGGCTAGCTATGGCTACACCTTC. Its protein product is CASTSLPQGASYGYTF.

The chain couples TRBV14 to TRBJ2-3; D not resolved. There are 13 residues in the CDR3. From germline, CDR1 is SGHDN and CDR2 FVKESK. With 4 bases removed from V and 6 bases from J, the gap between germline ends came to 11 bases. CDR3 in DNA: TGTGCCAGCAGCCCCTTTGTCGGGGATACGCAGTATTTT. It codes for CASSPFVGDTQYF.

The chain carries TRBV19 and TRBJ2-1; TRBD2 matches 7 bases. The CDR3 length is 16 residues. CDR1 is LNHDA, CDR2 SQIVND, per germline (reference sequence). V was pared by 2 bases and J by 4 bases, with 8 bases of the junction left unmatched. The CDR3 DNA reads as TGTGCCAGTAGTATAATGGGGCGGGGGTTATACAATGAGCAGTTCTTC. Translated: CASSIMGRGLYNEQFF.

CDR3 sequence: CASSRGLAYTDTQYF. The CDR3 DNA follows: TGTGCCAGCAGCCGAGGACTAGCGTACACAGATACGCAGTATTTT. The genes are TRBV7-8 and TRBJ2-3; 9 nucleotides align to TRBD2. CDR3 length: 15 residues. Losses at the gene ends were 5 bases for V and 2 bases for J; bases not matched to a gene: 5. The germline CDR1 and CDR2 sequences are SGHVS and FQNEAQ.

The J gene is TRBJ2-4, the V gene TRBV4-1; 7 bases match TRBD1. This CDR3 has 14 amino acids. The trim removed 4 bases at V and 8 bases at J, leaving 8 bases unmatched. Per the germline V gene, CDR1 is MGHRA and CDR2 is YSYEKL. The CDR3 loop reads CASSPPNRGYIQYF. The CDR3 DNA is TGCGCCAGCAGCCCACCTAACAGGGGTTACATTCAGTACTTC.

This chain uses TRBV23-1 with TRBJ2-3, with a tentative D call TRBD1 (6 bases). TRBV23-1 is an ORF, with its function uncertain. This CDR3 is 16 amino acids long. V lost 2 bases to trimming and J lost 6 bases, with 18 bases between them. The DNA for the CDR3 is TGCGCCAGCAGTCAAAACGGCAGGGGCCCTCCGGATACGCAGTATTTT. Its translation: CASSQNGRGPPDTQYF.

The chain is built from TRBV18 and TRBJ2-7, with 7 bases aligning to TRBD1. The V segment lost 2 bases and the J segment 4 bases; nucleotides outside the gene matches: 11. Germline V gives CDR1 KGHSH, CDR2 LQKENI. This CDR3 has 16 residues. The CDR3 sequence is CASSPNRQGASYEQYF. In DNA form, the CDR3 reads TGTGCCAGCTCACCAAACCGACAGGGTGCCTCATACGAGCAGTACTTC.

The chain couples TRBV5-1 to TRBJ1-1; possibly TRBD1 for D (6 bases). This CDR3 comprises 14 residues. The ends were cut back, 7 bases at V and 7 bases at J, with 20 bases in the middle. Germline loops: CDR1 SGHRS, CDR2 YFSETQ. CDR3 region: CASRPGGDTGEAFF. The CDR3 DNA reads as TGCGCCAGCCGTCCCGGGGGGGACACCGGTGAAGCTTTCTTT.